These 17 T cell receptor beta chains originate from one sample sequenced in a study of patients and donors after allogeneic stem cell transplantation. One entry per CDR3 protein, called by TCRdb with MiXCR from the RT-PCR reads. The sample yields more than 150,000 distinct CDR3 sequences, about 24% seen once. The specimen sequenced was blood, either unsorted or a sorted T cell fraction (not recorded which). The receptors here all came from a human donor who was either an allogeneic HSCT recipient or a stem cell or donor lymphocyte infusion donor (not recorded which). It is not recorded whose cells these are; they may come from a transplant donor.

The table lists this clonotype with a few counts. The chain has TRBV5-1 and TRBJ2-5; 7 bases are shared with TRBD1. Germline assignment: CDR1 SGHRS and CDR2 YFSETQ. The trim removed 9 bases at V and 5 bases at J, leaving 10 bases unmatched. CDR3 length: 13 amino acids. The CDR3 coding sequence is TGCGCCACCACGACAGGGTCGGCGGAGACCCAGTACTTC. Amino acids: CATTTGSAETQYF.

This chain joins TRBV12-3 or TRBV12-4 and TRBJ2-3; 9 bases align to TRBD2. V gave up 3 bases and J gave up 4 bases; unmatched junction bases: 5. The CDR3 contains 15 residues. This CDR3 reads CASSLLAGVADTQYF. CDR3 nucleotide sequence: TGTGCCAGCAGTTTGTTAGCGGGAGTGGCAGATACGCAGTATTTT.

This clonotype was observed a handful of times. The V and J genes are TRBV7-2 and TRBJ2-3; D gene unclear. Germline V gene data show CDR1 as SGHTA and CDR2 as FQGNSA. The CDR3 runs 13 residues. Trimming shortened V by 3 bases and J by 0 bases, and 4 bases separated the two germline ends. The CDR3 DNA is TGTGCCAGCAGCTTCATGAGCACAGATACGCAGTATTTT. Protein: CASSFMSTDTQYF. Variable domain in full (rest from reference TRBV7-2 and TRBJ2-3): GAGVSQSPSNKVTEKGKDVELRCDPISGHTALYWYRQSLGQGLEFLIYFQGNSAPDKSGLPSDRFSAERTGGSVSTLTIQRTQQEDSAVYLCASSFMSTDTQYFGPGTRLTVL.

This sequence joins TRBV24-1 and TRBJ2-2, with 9 nucleotides matching TRBD2. This CDR3 is built from 15 residues. Germline CDR1 is KGHDR and CDR2 is SFDVKD. Unmatched junction bases numbered 3, after V lost 5 bases and J lost 3 bases. The CDR3 region has the DNA TGTGCCACCAGTGCTAGCGGGACCCACACCGGGGAGCTGTTTTTT. This translates into CATSASGTHTGELFF.

V gene TRBV5-1 combines with J gene TRBJ2-7; D is uncertain. The germline gives CDR1 SGHRS, CDR2 YFSETQ. The CDR3 has 14 amino acids. V was cut by 1 base and J by 1 base, with 9 bases left in between. This CDR3 is CASSLIQGSYEQYF. CDR3 nucleotide sequence: TGCGCCAGCAGCTTGATTCAAGGGTCCTACGAGCAGTACTTC.

This chain connects TRBV18 to TRBJ2-1, with 15 bases identical to TRBD2. Trimming at V came to 3 bases and at J to 6 bases, leaving 3 bases not matched to a gene. CDR1 and CDR2 (germline): KGHSH, LQKENI. The CDR3 totals 16 residues. Here the CDR3 reads CASSPGTSGRINEQFF. DNA of the CDR3: TGTGCCAGCTCACCCGGGACTAGCGGGAGGATCAATGAGCAGTTCTTC. Full variable domain (missing parts from reference TRBV18 and TRBJ2-1): NAGVMQNPRHLVRRRGQEARLRCSPMKGHSHVYWYRQLPEEGLKFMVYLQKENIIDESGMPKERFSAEFPKEGPSILRIQQVVRGDSAAYFCASSPGTSGRINEQFFGPGTRLTVL.

This clonotype was seen repeatedly, ten times or more. The rearrangement links TRBV2 to TRBJ1-4; D is ambiguous. Germline CDR1 reads SNHLY; CDR2 reads FYNNEI. This CDR3 region has 14 residues. V gave up 3 bases and J gave up 0 bases, with 5 bases separating them. CDR3 DNA: TGTGCCAGCAGTGAGGACCCAACTAATGAAAAACTGTTTTTT. This codes for CASSEDPTNEKLFF.

V is TRBV12-3 or TRBV12-4 and J is TRBJ1-6, with TRBD1 identical over 7 bases. V dropped 5 bases and J dropped 5; count of bases not matched to a gene: 3. This CDR3 is 14 amino acids long. The DNA of the CDR3 is TGTGCCAGCAGTCGACAGGGTCATAATTCACCCCTCCACTTT. Protein sequence: CASSRQGHNSPLHF.

The J gene is TRBJ2-7, the V gene TRBV5-1; tentatively, D is TRBD2 (5 bases). This CDR3 has 15 residues. CDR1 and CDR2 from the germline V gene are SGHRS and YFSETQ. V was cut by 3 bases and J by 0 bases, with 13 bases left in between. CDR3 sequence reads: CASSSDPEGSYEQYF. The CDR3 DNA is TGCGCCAGCAGCTCCGACCCCGAGGGCTCCTACGAGCAGTACTTC.

This chain uses TRBV5-1 with TRBJ1-6; possible D gene TRBD1, 5 bases. The CDR3 has 15 amino acids. Deletions cut 4 bases from V and 11 bases from J, with 19 bases between. Germline CDR1 and CDR2: SGHRS and YFSETQ. The CDR3 sequence is CASSTLPGPDAPLHF. The CDR3 nucleotides are TGCGCCAGCAGCACCTTACCGGGACCGGACGCACCCCTCCACTTT.

This clonotype was found many times. V and J are TRBV5-1 and TRBJ1-1; possible D gene TRBD1, 5 bases. Trimming removed 0 bases at V and 2 bases at J, with 17 bases between. The CDR3 contains 17 residues. The V gene's germline CDR1 is SGHRS and CDR2 YFSETQ. As DNA, the CDR3 is TGCGCCAGCAGCTTGGTCTCGGAGGGACGGGGCAACACTGAAGCTTTCTTT. Translation: CASSLVSEGRGNTEAFF. The full variable domain, its missing parts supplied by reference TRBV5-1 and TRBJ1-1, is KAGVTQTPRYLIKTRGQQVTLSCSPISGHRSVSWYQQTPGQGLQFLFEYFSETQRNKGNFPGRFSGRQFSNSRSEMNVSTLELGDSALYLCASSLVSEGRGNTEAFFGQGTRLTVV.

This clonotype was seen a handful of times. The rearrangement uses TRBV6-5 and TRBJ1-1; D not certain. V was pared by 3 bases and J by 1 base, with 9 bases between. The CDR3 contains 14 residues. Germline lookup yields CDR1 MNHEY and CDR2 SVGAGI. As DNA, the CDR3 is TGTGCCAGCAGTTATGGTCAGGCGAACACTGAAGCTTTCTTT. Amino acids: CASSYGQANTEAFF.

This clonotype was seen a handful of times. The chain links TRBV20-1 to TRBJ2-1, with 10 nucleotides matching TRBD2. Germline values: CDR1 DFQATT, CDR2 SNEGSKA (reference sequence). V trimming: 0 bases; J trimming: 9 bases; junction bases outside the gene matches: 8. The CDR3 is 15 amino acids. This CDR3 is CSARDPSGRAGEQFF. The DNA of the CDR3 is TGCAGTGCTAGAGATCCCAGCGGGAGGGCCGGTGAGCAGTTCTTC.

This chain uses TRBV10-3 with TRBJ1-1; unclear D gene. This CDR3 spans 11 amino acids. Trimming shortened V by 8 bases and J by 10 bases, and 14 bases separated the two germline ends. From germline, CDR1 is ENHRY and CDR2 SYGVKD. DNA for the CDR3: TGTGCCATCGGGGTCGGGGATGGAGCTTTCTTT. It codes for CAIGVGDGAFF.

As to this clonotype: An end of the junction does not agree with germline; a read error may underlie this. CDR3 in DNA: TGCGCCAGCAGCTTGGCCGTACAGAACCCTGAAGCTTTCTTT. As protein: CASSLAVQNPEAFF. The chain uses TRBV5-1 and TRBJ1-1; D gene unclear. Germline assignment: CDR1 SGHRS and CDR2 YFSETQ. CDR3 length: 14 amino acids. The whole variable domain, filled in from reference TRBV5-1 and TRBJ1-1, reads KAGVTQTPRYLIKTRGQQVTLSCSPISGHRSVSWYQQTPGQGLQFLFEYFSETQRNKGNFPGRFSGRQFSNSRSEMNVSTLELGDSALYLCASSLAVQNPEAFFGQGTRLTVV.

This chain joins TRBV2 and TRBJ1-1; TRBD1 is a possible D gene (5 bases). The CDR3 is made up of 15 amino acids. Per germline, CDR1 SNHLY and CDR2 FYNNEI. V lost 1 base to trimming and J lost 11 bases, with 20 bases between them. CDR3 in amino acids: CASSEVRVGDRPAFF. The CDR3 DNA is TGTGCCAGCAGTGAAGTGAGGGTAGGGGACCGGCCGGCTTTCTTT.

The DNA of the CDR3 is TGTGCCAGCAGCCAATCCGGAAGCGGGGGCCAACACAATGAGCAGTTCTTC. Translated: CASSQSGSGGQHNEQFF. This chain connects TRBV3-1 to TRBJ2-1; 8 nucleotides match TRBD2. V shed 2 bases and J 5 bases; nucleotides not matched to a gene: 11. The CDR3 is 17 residues long. Germline V gene lookup returns CDR1 LGHDT and CDR2 YNNKEL (reference sequence).